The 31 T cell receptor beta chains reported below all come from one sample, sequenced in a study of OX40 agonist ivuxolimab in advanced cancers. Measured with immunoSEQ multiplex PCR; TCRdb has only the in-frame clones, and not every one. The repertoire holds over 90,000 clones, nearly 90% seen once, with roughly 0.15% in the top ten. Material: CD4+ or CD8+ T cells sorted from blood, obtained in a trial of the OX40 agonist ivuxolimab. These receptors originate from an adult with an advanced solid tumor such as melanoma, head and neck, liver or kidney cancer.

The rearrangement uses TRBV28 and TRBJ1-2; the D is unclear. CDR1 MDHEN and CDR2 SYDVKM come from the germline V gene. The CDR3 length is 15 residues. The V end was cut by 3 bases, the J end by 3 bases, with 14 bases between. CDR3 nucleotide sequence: TGTGCCAGCAGTTTTGCCGGACGGAACGACTATGGCTACACCTTC. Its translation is CASSFAGRNDYGYTF.

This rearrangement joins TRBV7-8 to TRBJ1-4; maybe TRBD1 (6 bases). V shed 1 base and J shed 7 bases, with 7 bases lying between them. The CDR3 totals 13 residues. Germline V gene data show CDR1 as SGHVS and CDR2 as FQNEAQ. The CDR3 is CASSLDRAEKLFF. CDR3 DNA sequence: TGTGCCAGCAGCTTAGACAGGGCTGAAAAACTGTTTTTT.

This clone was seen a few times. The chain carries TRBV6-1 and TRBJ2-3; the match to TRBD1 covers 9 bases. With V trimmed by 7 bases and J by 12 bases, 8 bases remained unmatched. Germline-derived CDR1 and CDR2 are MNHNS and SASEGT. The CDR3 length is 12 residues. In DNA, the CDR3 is TGTGCCAGCAATCAGTGGGACAGGGACCAGTATTTT. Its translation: CASNQWDRDQYF.

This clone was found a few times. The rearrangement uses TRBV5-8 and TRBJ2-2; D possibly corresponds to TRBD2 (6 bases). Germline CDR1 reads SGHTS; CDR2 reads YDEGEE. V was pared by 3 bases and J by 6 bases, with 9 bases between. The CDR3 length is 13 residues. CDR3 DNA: TGTGCCAGCAGCTCGGGACTGGCCGGGGAGCTGTTTTTT. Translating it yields CASSSGLAGELFF. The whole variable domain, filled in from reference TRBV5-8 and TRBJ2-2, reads EAGVTQSPTHLIKTRGQQATLRCSPISGHTSVYWYQQALGLGLQFLLWYDEGEERNRGNFPPRFSGRQFPNYSSELNVNALELEDSALYLCASSSGLAGELFFGEGSRLTVL.

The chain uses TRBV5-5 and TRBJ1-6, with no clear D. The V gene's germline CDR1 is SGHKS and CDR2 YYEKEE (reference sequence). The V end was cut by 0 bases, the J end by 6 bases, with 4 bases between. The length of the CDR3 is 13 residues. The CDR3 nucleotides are TGTGCCAGCAGCTTGGGGCCTAATTCACCCCTCCACTTT. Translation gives CASSLGPNSPLHF.

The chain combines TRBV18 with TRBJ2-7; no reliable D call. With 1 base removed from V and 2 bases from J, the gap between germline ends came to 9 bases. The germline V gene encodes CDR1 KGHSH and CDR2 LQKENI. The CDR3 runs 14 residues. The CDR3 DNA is TGTGCCAGCTCACCACGCTCGAGCGCCTACGAGCAGTACTTC. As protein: CASSPRSSAYEQYF.

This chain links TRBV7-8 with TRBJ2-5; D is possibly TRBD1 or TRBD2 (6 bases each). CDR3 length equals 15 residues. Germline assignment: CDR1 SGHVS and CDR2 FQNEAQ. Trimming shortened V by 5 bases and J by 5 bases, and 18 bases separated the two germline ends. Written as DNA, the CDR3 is TGTGCCAGCAGCCGGGCCCGGGGGCAGTGGGAGACCCAGTACTTC. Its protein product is CASSRARGQWETQYF.

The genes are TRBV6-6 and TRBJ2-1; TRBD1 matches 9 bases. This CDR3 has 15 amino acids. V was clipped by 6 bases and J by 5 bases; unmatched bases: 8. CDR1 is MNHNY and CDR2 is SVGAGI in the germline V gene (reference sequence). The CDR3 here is CASSTDRGNNNEQFF. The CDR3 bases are TGTGCCAGCAGCACCGACAGGGGGAATAACAATGAGCAGTTCTTC.

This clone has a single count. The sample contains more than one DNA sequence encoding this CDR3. The CDR3 nucleotides are TGTGCCAGCAGTTTAGCGGGAGGGCCCTACGAGCAGTACTTC. Its protein is CASSLAGGPYEQYF. The chain joins TRBV27 to TRBJ2-7, with 9 positions matching TRBD2. The CDR3 extends over 14 amino acids. V lost 2 bases, J lost 2 bases, and 1 base stayed unmatched. Germline V CDR1 and CDR2: MNHEY, SMNVEV (reference sequence).

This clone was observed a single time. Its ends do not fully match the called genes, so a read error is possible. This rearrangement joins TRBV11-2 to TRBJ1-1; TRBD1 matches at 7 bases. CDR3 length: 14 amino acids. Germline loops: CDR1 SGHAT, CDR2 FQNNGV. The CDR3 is CASSFSPATGSSLF. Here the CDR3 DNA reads TGTGCCAGCAGCTTTAGTCCCGCGACAGGGTCTTCCCTATTT. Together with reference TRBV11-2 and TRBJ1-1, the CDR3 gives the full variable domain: EAGVAQSPRYKIIEKRQSVAFWCNPISGHATLYWYQQILGQGPKLLIQFQNNGVVDDSQLPKDRFSAERLKGVDSTLKIQPAKLEDSAVYLCASSFSPATGSSLFGQGTRLTVV.

The CDR3 sequence is CASSEAGFSSYEQYF. CDR3 nucleotide sequence: TGTGCCAGCAGTGAAGCAGGATTCAGCTCCTACGAGCAGTACTTC. This chain links TRBV2 with TRBJ2-7; D not resolved. The CDR3 runs 15 residues. The V gene lost 0 bases and the J gene lost 0 bases, with 9 bases spanning the gap. Germline loops: CDR1 SNHLY, CDR2 FYNNEI. The entire variable domain, with the rest obtained from reference TRBV2 and TRBJ2-7, is as follows: EPEVTQTPSHQVTQMGQEVILRCVPISNHLYFYWYRQILGQKVEFLVSFYNNEISEKSEIFDDQFSVERPDGSNFTLKIRSTKLEDSAMYFCASSEAGFSSYEQYFGPGTRLTVT.

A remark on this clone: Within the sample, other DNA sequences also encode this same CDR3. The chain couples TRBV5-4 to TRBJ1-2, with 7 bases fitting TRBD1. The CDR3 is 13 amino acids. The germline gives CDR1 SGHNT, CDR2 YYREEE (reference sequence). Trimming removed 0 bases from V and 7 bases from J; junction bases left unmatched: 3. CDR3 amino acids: CASSLEGARGYTF. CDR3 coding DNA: TGTGCCAGCAGCTTGGAGGGGGCGCGTGGCTACACCTTC.

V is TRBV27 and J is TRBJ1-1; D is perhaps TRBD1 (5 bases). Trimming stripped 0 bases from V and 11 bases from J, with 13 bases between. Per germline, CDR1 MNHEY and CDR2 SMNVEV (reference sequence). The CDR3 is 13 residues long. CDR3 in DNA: TGTGCCAGCAGTTTATCGGGGGACCTGTCGGCTTTCTTT. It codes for CASSLSGDLSAFF.

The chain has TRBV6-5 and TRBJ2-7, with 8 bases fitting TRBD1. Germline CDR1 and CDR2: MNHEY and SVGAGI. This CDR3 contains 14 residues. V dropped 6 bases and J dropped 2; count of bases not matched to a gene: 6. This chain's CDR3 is CASSRDRTTYEQYF. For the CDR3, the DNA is TGTGCCAGCAGCCGGGACAGGACTACCTACGAGCAGTACTTC.

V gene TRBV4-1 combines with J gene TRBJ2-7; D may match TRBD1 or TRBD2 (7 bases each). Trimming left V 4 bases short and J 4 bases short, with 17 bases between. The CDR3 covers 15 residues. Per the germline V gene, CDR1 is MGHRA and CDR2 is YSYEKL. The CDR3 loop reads CASSLSPGGGYEQYF. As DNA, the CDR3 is TGCGCCAGCAGCCTGTCCCCAGGGGGGGGATACGAGCAGTACTTC.

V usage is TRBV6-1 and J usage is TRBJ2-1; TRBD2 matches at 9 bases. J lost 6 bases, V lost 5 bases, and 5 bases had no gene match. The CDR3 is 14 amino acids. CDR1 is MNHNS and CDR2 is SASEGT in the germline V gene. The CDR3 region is CASSLAGDRNEQFF. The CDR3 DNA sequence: TGTGCCAGCAGTTTAGCGGGAGATCGCAATGAGCAGTTCTTC.

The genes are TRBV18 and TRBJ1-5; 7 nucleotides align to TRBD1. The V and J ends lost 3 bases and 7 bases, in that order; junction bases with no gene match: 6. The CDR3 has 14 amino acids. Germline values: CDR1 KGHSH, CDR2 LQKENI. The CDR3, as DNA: TGTGCCAGCTCACCCAATACAGGGGACCAGCCCCAGCATTTT. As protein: CASSPNTGDQPQHF.

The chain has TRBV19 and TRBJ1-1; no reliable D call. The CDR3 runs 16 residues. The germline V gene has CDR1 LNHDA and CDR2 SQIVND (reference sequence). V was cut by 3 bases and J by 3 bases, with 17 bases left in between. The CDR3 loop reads CASSMILGSYYTEAFF. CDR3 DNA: TGTGCCAGTAGTATGATTCTCGGATCATACTACACTGAAGCTTTCTTT. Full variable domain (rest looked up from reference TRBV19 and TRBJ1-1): DGGITQSPKYLFRKEGQNVTLSCEQNLNHDAMYWYRQDPGQGLRLIYYSQIVNDFQKGDIAEGYSVSREKKESFPLTVTSAQKNPTAFYLCASSMILGSYYTEAFFGQGTRLTVV.

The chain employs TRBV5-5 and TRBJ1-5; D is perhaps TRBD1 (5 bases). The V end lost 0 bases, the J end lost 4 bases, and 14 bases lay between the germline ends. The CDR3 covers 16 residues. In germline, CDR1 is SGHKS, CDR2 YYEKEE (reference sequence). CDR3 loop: CASSLAVGRPNQPQHF. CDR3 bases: TGTGCCAGCAGCTTGGCGGTGGGACGGCCTAATCAGCCCCAGCATTTT.

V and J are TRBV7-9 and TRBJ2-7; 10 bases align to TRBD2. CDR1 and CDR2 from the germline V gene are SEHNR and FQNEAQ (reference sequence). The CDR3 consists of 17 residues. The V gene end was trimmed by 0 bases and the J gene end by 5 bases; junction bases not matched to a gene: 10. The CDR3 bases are TGTGCCAGCAGCTTAGCGCTAAGCTCGGGACTAGCGAACGAGCAGTACTTC. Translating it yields CASSLALSSGLANEQYF.

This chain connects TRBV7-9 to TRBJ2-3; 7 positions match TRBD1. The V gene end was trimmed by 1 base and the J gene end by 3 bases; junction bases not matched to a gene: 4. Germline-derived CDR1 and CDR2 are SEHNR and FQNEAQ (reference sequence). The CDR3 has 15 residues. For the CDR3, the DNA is TGTGCCAGCAGCTTAGGTCAGGGGGTTACAGATACGCAGTATTTT. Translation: CASSLGQGVTDTQYF.

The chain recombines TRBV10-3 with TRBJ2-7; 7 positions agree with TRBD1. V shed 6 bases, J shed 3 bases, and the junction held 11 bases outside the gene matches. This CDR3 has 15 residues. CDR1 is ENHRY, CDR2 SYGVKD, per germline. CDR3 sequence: CAIRKDRAPNYEQYF. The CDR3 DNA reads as TGTGCCATCAGGAAAGACAGGGCCCCAAACTACGAGCAGTACTTC.

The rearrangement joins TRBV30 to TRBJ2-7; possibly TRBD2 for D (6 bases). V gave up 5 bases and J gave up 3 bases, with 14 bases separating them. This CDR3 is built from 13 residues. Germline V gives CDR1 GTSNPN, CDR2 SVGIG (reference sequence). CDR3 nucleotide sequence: TGTGCCTGGGGCCGGCGCGGGAACTACGAGCAGTACTTC. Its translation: CAWGRRGNYEQYF.

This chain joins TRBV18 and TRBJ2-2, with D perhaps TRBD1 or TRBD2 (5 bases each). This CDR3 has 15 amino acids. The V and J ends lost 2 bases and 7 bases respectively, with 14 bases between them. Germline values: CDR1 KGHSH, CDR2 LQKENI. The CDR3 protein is CASSPLQRGLGELFF. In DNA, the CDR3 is TGTGCCAGCTCACCATTGCAACGGGGCCTCGGGGAGCTGTTTTTT.

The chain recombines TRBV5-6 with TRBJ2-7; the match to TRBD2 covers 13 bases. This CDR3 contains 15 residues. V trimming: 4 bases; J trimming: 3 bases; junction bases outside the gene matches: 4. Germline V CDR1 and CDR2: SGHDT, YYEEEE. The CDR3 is CASSPGLAGLYEQYF. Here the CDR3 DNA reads TGTGCCAGCAGCCCGGGACTAGCGGGGCTCTACGAGCAGTACTTC.

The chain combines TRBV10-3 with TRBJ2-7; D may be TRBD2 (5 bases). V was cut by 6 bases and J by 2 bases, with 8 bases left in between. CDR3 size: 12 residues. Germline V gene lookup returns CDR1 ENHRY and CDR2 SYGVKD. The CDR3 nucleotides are TGTGCCATCAGGGACTCAGCCTACGAGCAGTACTTC. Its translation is CAIRDSAYEQYF.

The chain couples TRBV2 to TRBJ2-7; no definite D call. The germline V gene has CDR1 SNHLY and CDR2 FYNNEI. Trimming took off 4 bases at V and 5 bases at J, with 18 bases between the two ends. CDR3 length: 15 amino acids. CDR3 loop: CASSAKGRSTDEQYF. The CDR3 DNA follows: TGTGCCAGCAGTGCCAAAGGACGTTCCACCGACGAGCAGTACTTC.

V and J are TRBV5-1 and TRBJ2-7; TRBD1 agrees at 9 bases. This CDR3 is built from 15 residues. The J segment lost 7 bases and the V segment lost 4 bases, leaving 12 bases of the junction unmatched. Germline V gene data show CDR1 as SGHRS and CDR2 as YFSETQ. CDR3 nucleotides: TGCGCCAGCAGCCCACGGTGGGGACAGGGTAATGAGCAGTACTTC. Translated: CASSPRWGQGNEQYF.

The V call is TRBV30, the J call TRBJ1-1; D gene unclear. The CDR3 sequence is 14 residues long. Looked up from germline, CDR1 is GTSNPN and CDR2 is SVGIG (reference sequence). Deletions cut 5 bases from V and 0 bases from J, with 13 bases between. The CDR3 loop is CAWGRRRLNTEAFF. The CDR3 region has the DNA TGTGCCTGGGGGCGGAGACGTTTGAACACTGAAGCTTTCTTT.

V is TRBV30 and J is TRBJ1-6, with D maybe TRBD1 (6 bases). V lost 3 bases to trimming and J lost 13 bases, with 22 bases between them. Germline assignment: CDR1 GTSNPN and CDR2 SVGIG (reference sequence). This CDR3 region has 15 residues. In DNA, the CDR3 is TGTGCCTGGAGAAGGGCAGGGGCCACGGATTATCCCCTCCACTTT. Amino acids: CAWRRAGATDYPLHF.

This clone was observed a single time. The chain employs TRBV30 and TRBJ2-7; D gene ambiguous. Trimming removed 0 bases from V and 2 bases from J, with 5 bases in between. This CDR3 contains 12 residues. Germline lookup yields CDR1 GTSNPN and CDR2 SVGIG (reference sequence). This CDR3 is CAWSVRAYEQYF. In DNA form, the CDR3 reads TGTGCCTGGAGTGTACGGGCCTACGAGCAGTACTTC.